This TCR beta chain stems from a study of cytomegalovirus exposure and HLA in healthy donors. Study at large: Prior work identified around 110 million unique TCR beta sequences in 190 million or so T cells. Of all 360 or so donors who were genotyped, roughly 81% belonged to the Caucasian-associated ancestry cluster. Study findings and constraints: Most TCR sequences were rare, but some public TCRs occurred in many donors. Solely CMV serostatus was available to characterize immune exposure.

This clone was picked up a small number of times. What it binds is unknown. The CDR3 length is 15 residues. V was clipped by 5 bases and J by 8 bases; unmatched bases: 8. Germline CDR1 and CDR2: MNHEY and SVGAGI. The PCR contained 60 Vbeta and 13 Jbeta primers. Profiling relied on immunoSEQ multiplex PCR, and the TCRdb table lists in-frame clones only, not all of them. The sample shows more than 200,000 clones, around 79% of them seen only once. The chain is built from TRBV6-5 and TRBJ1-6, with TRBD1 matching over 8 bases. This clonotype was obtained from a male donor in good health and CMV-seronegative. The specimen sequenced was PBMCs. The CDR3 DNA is TGTGCCAGCAGTCGGCCGGGACAGGCCTATTCACCCCTCCACTTT. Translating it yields CASSRPGQAYSPLHF.